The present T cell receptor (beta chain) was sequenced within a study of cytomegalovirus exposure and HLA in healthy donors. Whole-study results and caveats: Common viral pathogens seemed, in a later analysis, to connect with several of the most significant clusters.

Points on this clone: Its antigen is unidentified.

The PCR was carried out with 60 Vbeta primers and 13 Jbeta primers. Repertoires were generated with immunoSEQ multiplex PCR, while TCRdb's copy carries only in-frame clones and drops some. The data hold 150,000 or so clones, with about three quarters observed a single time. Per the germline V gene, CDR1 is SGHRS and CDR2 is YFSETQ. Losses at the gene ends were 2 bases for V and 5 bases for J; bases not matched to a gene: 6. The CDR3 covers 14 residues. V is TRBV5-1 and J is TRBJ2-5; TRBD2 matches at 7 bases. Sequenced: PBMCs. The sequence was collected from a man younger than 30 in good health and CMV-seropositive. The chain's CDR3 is CASSFDTRGETQYF. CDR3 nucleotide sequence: TGCGCCAGCAGCTTTGACACGCGGGGGGAGACCCAGTACTTC.